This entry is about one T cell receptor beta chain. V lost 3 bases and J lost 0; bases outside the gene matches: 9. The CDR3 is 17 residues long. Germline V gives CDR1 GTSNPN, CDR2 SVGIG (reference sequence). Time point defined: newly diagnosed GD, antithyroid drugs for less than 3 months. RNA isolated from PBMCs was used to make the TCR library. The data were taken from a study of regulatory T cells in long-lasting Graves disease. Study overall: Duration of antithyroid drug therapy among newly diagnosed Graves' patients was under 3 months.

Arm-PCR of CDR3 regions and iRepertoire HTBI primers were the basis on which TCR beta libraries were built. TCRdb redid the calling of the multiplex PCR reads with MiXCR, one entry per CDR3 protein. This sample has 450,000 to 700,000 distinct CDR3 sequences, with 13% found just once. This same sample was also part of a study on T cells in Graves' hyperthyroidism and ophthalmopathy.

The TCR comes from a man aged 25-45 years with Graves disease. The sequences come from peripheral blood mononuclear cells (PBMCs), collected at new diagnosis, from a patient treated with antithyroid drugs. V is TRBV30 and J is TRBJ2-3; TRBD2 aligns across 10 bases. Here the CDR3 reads CAWRGSGLAASTDTQYF. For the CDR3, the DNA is TGTGCCTGGAGGGGCTCAGGACTAGCGGCTAGCACAGATACGCAGTATTTT.